A single sample is the source of the 14 T cell receptor beta chains below, sequenced in a study of blood T cells in healthy people across ages. Primed by a sample-barcoded 5' primer and a J-beta primer mix, a second PCR proceeded for roughly 6 to 12 cycles. TCRdb re-analysed the 5' RACE reads in MiXCR, keeping a single row per CDR3 protein. The table records 540,000 or so distinct CDR3 sequences, around 24% of them present only once. These same records also appear under a second study, on T cells of mothers and their children.

The sample comprised blood. The source is a boy aged 10-17 years in good health.

The CDR3 DNA reads TGTGCCAGCAGCTTGTCCCAACTCAACAAAAACATTCAGTACTTC. Protein sequence: CASSLSQLNKNIQYF. The V gene is TRBV5-5, the J gene TRBJ2-4; D uncertain. Germline V gene data show CDR1 as SGHKS and CDR2 as YYEKEE (reference sequence). The CDR3 sequence is 15 residues long. Trimming stripped 1 base from V and 3 bases from J, with 11 bases between.

The chain joins TRBV7-2 to TRBJ2-3, with 13 nucleotides matching TRBD2. This CDR3 spans 17 amino acids. With V trimmed by 3 bases and J by 3 bases, 6 bases remained unmatched. Germline V gene lookup returns CDR1 SGHTA and CDR2 FQGNSA. CDR3: CASSLGTSGALTDTQYF. The CDR3 coding sequence is TGTGCCAGCAGCTTGGGGACTAGCGGGGCGTTGACAGATACGCAGTATTTT. The variable domain in full, with the rest retrieved from reference TRBV7-2 and TRBJ2-3, is GAGVSQSPSNKVTEKGKDVELRCDPISGHTALYWYRQSLGQGLEFLIYFQGNSAPDKSGLPSDRFSAERTGGSVSTLTIQRTQQEDSAVYLCASSLGTSGALTDTQYFGPGTRLTVL.

This clonotype was seen a handful of times. J is TRBJ2-1 and V is TRBV27; D unclear. Germline assignment: CDR1 MNHEY and CDR2 SMNVEV (reference sequence). V lost 0 bases, J lost 5 bases, and 11 bases lay in between. The CDR3 is made up of 15 amino acids. The DNA for the CDR3 is TGTGCCAGCAGTTTATCGGGCGTGTACCACAATGAGCAGTTCTTC. This gives the protein CASSLSGVYHNEQFF.

The J gene is TRBJ1-4, the V gene TRBV28; unclear D gene. Trimming removed 2 bases from V and 5 bases from J, with 12 bases in between. The CDR3 contains 15 residues. Germline assignment: CDR1 MDHEN and CDR2 SYDVKM. The CDR3 DNA is TGTGCCAGCAGTTTAACCCCAAGGGTGAATGAAAAACTGTTTTTT. Protein product: CASSLTPRVNEKLFF.

The rearrangement uses TRBV12-3 or TRBV12-4 and TRBJ1-2; D is unclear. The CDR3 has 14 amino acids. Deletions cut 4 bases from V and 4 bases from J, with 13 bases between. This CDR3 reads CASSSVLGSYGYTF. The CDR3 DNA reads as TGTGCCAGCAGTTCCGTGTTGGGGAGCTATGGCTACACCTTC.

The V and J genes are TRBV6-1 and TRBJ1-2; 10 bases are a match to TRBD1. V lost 0 bases, J lost 6 bases, and 7 bases stayed unmatched. Germline V gives CDR1 MNHNS, CDR2 SASEGT. The CDR3 contains 16 residues. The CDR3 reads CASSEATGTGVHGYTF. DNA for the CDR3: TGTGCCAGCAGTGAAGCCACCGGGACAGGGGTCCATGGCTACACCTTC.

The V call is TRBV9, the J call TRBJ1-2; 7 bases align to TRBD1. Germline CDR1 and CDR2: SGDLS and YYNGEE. J gave up 5 bases and V 3 bases, and 4 bases lay outside the gene matches. The CDR3 covers 13 residues. CDR3 DNA sequence: TGTGCCAGCAGCGGGGCGACAGGGTATGGCTACACCTTC. Protein: CASSGATGYGYTF.

This clonotype was observed a handful of times. This chain connects TRBV4-1 to TRBJ1-2; D gene ambiguous. CDR1 is MGHRA and CDR2 is YSYEKL in the germline V gene. The CDR3 has 15 amino acids. The germline V and J ends were trimmed by 4 bases and 7 bases, with 19 bases remaining between them. CDR3 coding DNA: TGCGCCAGCAGCCTCGCTGATTTAGAAGGGTGTGGCTACACCTTC. Translated, it gives CASSLADLEGCGYTF.

This rearrangement joins TRBV27 to TRBJ2-5; possibly TRBD1 or TRBD2 for D (5 bases each). The end of the DNA aligns better with TRBJ2-1, so the J call may be wrong. The CDR3 is 11 amino acids. The germline gives CDR1 MNHEY, CDR2 SMNVEV (reference sequence). CDR3 region: CASAGGIEQFF. The CDR3 DNA reads as TGTGCCAGCGCTGGGGGTATTGAGCAGTTCTTC.

This clonotype was counted only a few times. The genes are TRBV11-2 and TRBJ2-5; no definite D call. Judging by the DNA end, TRBJ2-1 fits better; the J call may be wrong. The length of the CDR3 is 15 residues. Germline V CDR1 and CDR2: SGHAT, FQNNGV. The CDR3 is CASSLDGGGVNEQFF. The DNA for the CDR3 is TGTGCCAGCAGCTTGGATGGCGGTGGTGTCAATGAGCAGTTCTTC.

This clonotype was observed many times. The V call is TRBV5-6, the J call TRBJ2-3, with 8 bases lining up with TRBD2. Trimming cost V 4 bases and J 6 bases; bases outside gene matches: 7. The CDR3 spans 14 residues. The germline V gene has CDR1 SGHDT and CDR2 YYEEEE. This CDR3 is CASSLSGAGDTQYF. DNA for the CDR3: TGTGCCAGCAGCCTTAGCGGGGCGGGGGATACGCAGTATTTT.

This chain connects TRBV20-1 to TRBJ2-1, with 14 bases lining up with TRBD2. Judging by the DNA end, TRBJ2-7 fits better; the J call may be wrong. Germline loops: CDR1 DFQATT, CDR2 SNEGSKA (reference sequence). There are 17 residues in the CDR3. The CDR3 DNA sequence: TGCAGTGCTCCTAGATTGGGGACTAGCGGGAGCCTATACGAGCAGTACTTC. As protein: CSAPRLGTSGSLYEQYF.

This rearrangement joins TRBV4-3 to TRBJ1-5; unclear D gene. The CDR3 covers 15 residues. The germline gives CDR1 LGHNA, CDR2 YSLEER. V lost 0 bases, J lost 6 bases, and 12 bases lay in between. The CDR3 DNA reads TGCGCCAGCAGCCAAGATTGGGCAGGCGGTCAGCCCCAGCATTTT. Translating it yields CASSQDWAGGQPQHF.

This clonotype was counted a few times. The chain joins TRBV28 to TRBJ2-2; 8 bases match TRBD1. The CDR3 totals 14 residues. Germline CDR1 and CDR2: MDHEN and SYDVKM. Trimming removed 8 bases from V and 2 bases from J; junction bases left unmatched: 4. The CDR3, as DNA: TGTGCCAGCCTACAGGGGGATAACACCGGGGAGCTGTTTTTT. Its protein is CASLQGDNTGELFF.